The 32 T cell receptor beta chains below all came from one sample that was sequenced in a study of T cells after yellow fever vaccination. TCRdb re-called the 5' RACE reads with MiXCR, one entry per CDR3 protein. The sample holds about 210,000 distinct CDR3 sequences, approximately 6.8% seen once. The sequencing here drew on CD4+ T cells sorted from PBMCs, taken on the day of the yellow fever booster vaccination. The receptors originated from a young man who received the YFV17D yellow fever vaccine.

This clonotype was seen a few times. The chain's CDR3 is CASSVSTGTGAYEQYF. The CDR3, as DNA: TGTGCCAGCAGTGTCTCTACCGGGACAGGGGCCTACGAGCAGTACTTC. The chain joins TRBV6-1 to TRBJ2-7; 10 bases align to TRBD1. The CDR3 loop spans 16 amino acids. Trimming at V came to 4 bases and at J to 2 bases, leaving 8 bases not matched to a gene. Per the germline V gene, CDR1 is MNHNS and CDR2 is SASEGT.

This clonotype was counted only a few times. This chain's CDR3 is CASSLRDGAYEQYF. The CDR3 coding sequence is TGTGCCAGCAGCTTACGAGACGGAGCCTACGAGCAGTACTTC. The chain has TRBV7-2 and TRBJ2-7; no firm D call. The CDR3 sequence is 14 residues long. Germline values: CDR1 SGHTA, CDR2 FQGNSA. Trimming stripped 2 bases from V and 2 bases from J, with 10 bases between.

The rearrangement uses TRBV7-2 and TRBJ1-1, with D uncertain. Germline V gene lookup returns CDR1 SGHTA and CDR2 FQGNSA. V lost 1 base to trimming and J lost 1 base, with 10 bases between them. The CDR3 covers 15 residues. The CDR3 reads CASSLGGVGNTEAFF. The CDR3, as DNA: TGTGCCAGCAGCTTAGGTGGGGTAGGGAACACTGAAGCTTTCTTT.

The chain carries TRBV7-9 and TRBJ2-7, with TRBD2 matching over 7 bases. The CDR3 covers 16 residues. Germline CDR1 reads SEHNR; CDR2 reads FQNEAQ (reference sequence). V trimming: 5 bases; J trimming: 2 bases; junction bases outside the gene matches: 12. CDR3 in amino acids: CASSPGGYSTTYEQYF. The CDR3 DNA follows: TGTGCCAGCAGCCCGGGAGGATACTCCACCACCTACGAGCAGTACTTC.

In its sample, this clonotype was seen many times. J is TRBJ2-5 and V is TRBV20-1; D is ambiguous. CDR1 is DFQATT, CDR2 SNEGSKA, per germline (reference sequence). Trimming cost V 2 bases and J 3 bases, with 10 bases left between them. The CDR3 length is 13 residues. CDR3 sequence: CSARPTGEETQYF. The CDR3 region has the DNA TGCAGTGCTAGACCGACTGGTGAAGAGACCCAGTACTTC.

The J gene is TRBJ2-1, the V gene TRBV5-1; no clear D. The CDR3 runs to 17 residues. Trimming took 0 bases from V and 0 from J, leaving 13 bases between them. Germline V gives CDR1 SGHRS, CDR2 YFSETQ. The CDR3 DNA reads as TGCGCCAGCAGCTTGGGTAGGTCCGAATTCTCCTACAATGAGCAGTTCTTC. Its protein product is CASSLGRSEFSYNEQFF.

The sample holds a few counts of this clonotype. The rearrangement uses TRBV20-1 and TRBJ1-1; a possible D gene is TRBD1 (5 bases). Germline values: CDR1 DFQATT, CDR2 SNEGSKA (reference sequence). With 3 bases removed from V and 4 bases from J, the gap between germline ends came to 12 bases. This CDR3 has 13 residues. The CDR3 here is CSASGGAITEAFF. The CDR3 coding sequence is TGCAGTGCTAGCGGAGGGGCGATCACTGAAGCTTTCTTT.

CDR3 sequence: CASSLEIRQPQHF. The CDR3 coding sequence is TGTGCCAGCAGCTTAGAGATCCGGCAGCCCCAGCATTTT. The gene calls are TRBV7-2 and TRBJ1-5; D gene unclear. Germline V gene sequence: CDR1 SGHTA, CDR2 FQGNSA. V was clipped by 1 base and J by 7 bases, with 8 bases between them. The CDR3 runs 13 residues.

This clonotype was detected many times. As DNA, the CDR3 is TGTGCCAGCAGTCAAAGGGGGGGAGAGACCCAGTACTTC. It is translated as CASSQRGGETQYF. The chain couples TRBV6-1 to TRBJ2-5; D might be TRBD2 (7 bases). Deletions cut 5 bases from V and 4 bases from J, with 11 bases between. Per germline, CDR1 MNHNS and CDR2 SASEGT. There are 13 residues in the CDR3.

This clonotype was observed at least ten times. The CDR3 sequence is CSVPGQPTNNEQFF. The CDR3 DNA reads as TGCAGTGTCCCGGGACAACCCACGAACAATGAGCAGTTCTTC. The chain joins TRBV20-1 to TRBJ2-1; a possible D gene is TRBD1 (6 bases). From germline, CDR1 is DFQATT and CDR2 SNEGSKA (reference sequence). Trimming cost V 7 bases and J 5 bases, with 18 bases left between them. The CDR3 has 14 amino acids.

This chain uses TRBV14 with TRBJ2-2; TRBD2 agrees at 15 bases. The CDR3 loop spans 19 amino acids. V lost 3 bases and J lost 2; bases outside the gene matches: 7. Germline assignment: CDR1 SGHDN and CDR2 FVKESK. The CDR3 DNA follows: TGTGCCAGCAGCCAGATTCCGGGACTAGCGGGAGGCAACACCGGGGAGCTGTTTTTT. Amino acid sequence: CASSQIPGLAGGNTGELFF.

V and J are TRBV27 and TRBJ1-2; D is unresolved. Germline CDR1 is MNHEY and CDR2 is SMNVEV (reference sequence). CDR3 length: 14 residues. V gave up 2 bases and J gave up 3 bases, with 10 bases separating them. The CDR3 nucleotides are TGTGCCAGCAGTTTAAAAGGGAAAGACTATGGCTACACCTTC. This gives the protein CASSLKGKDYGYTF.

Many counts were recorded for this clonotype. The chain joins TRBV10-2 to TRBJ2-5; TRBD2 matches 9 bases. This CDR3 has 14 residues. Germline CDR1 is WSHSY and CDR2 is SAAADI. Germline trimming cut 4 bases from V and 6 bases from J; bases unmatched to any gene: 6. The CDR3 here is CASSVGGRAKTQYF. For the CDR3, the DNA is TGCGCCAGCAGTGTCGGCGGGAGGGCAAAGACCCAGTACTTC.

The V and J genes are TRBV15 and TRBJ2-1; 8 positions agree with TRBD2. The CDR3 contains 15 residues. Per the germline V gene, CDR1 is LNHNV and CDR2 is YYDKDF (reference sequence). V lost 2 bases to trimming and J lost 7 bases; unmatched junction nucleotides: 7. CDR3 amino acids: CATSRKAGEFNEQFF. For the CDR3, the DNA is TGTGCCACCAGCAGAAAAGCGGGGGAGTTTAATGAGCAGTTCTTC.

A few counts support this clonotype. The rearrangement uses TRBV12-3 or TRBV12-4 and TRBJ1-1; TRBD1 agrees at 7 bases. V lost 8 bases and J lost 5; bases outside the gene matches: 11. The CDR3 has 14 residues. The CDR3 sequence: CASLRGQGGTEAFF. Written as DNA, the CDR3 is TGTGCCAGCCTCCGCGGTCAGGGGGGTACTGAAGCTTTCTTT.

This clonotype showed up just a few times. The rearrangement joins TRBV7-9 to TRBJ2-6, with a weak D call TRBD2 (5 bases). In germline, CDR1 is SEHNR, CDR2 FQNEAQ (reference sequence). This CDR3 region has 16 residues. V was cut by 7 bases and J by 0 bases, with 13 bases left in between. This CDR3 reads CASMEVWSSGANVLTF. As DNA, the CDR3 is TGTGCCAGCATGGAGGTATGGAGCTCTGGGGCCAACGTCCTGACTTTC.

This clonotype was detected many times. The chain links TRBV5-1 to TRBJ2-5; D call uncertain. The CDR3 is 14 residues long. V was shortened by 2 bases and J by 2 bases, with 10 bases between the two germline ends. The germline gives CDR1 SGHRS, CDR2 YFSETQ. CDR3: CASSFFATQETQYF. Here the CDR3 DNA reads TGCGCCAGCAGCTTCTTCGCAACTCAAGAGACCCAGTACTTC. Variable domain in full (rest from reference TRBV5-1 and TRBJ2-5): KAGVTQTPRYLIKTRGQQVTLSCSPISGHRSVSWYQQTPGQGLQFLFEYFSETQRNKGNFPGRFSGRQFSNSRSEMNVSTLELGDSALYLCASSFFATQETQYFGPGTRLLVL.

This clonotype was detected a few times. V is TRBV20-1 and J is TRBJ2-3; perhaps TRBD2 as D (6 bases). The ends were cut back, 0 bases at V and 3 bases at J, with 16 bases in the middle. The CDR3 runs 16 residues. Germline V gene sequence: CDR1 DFQATT, CDR2 SNEGSKA (reference sequence). CDR3 sequence: CSARDLGRDGTDTQYF. The CDR3 region has the DNA TGCAGTGCTAGAGATTTAGGGCGGGACGGGACAGATACGCAGTATTTT.

This clonotype showed up just a few times. This chain connects TRBV6-1 to TRBJ2-3, with D perhaps TRBD1 or TRBD2 (5 bases each). Germline V gene sequence: CDR1 MNHNS, CDR2 SASEGT. Trimming removed 5 bases at V and 1 base at J, with 22 bases between. This CDR3 spans 18 amino acids. This CDR3 reads CASSQRQGWSMGTDTQYF. DNA for the CDR3: TGTGCCAGCAGTCAGCGGCAGGGTTGGAGTATGGGCACAGATACGCAGTATTTT.

This clonotype occurred many times. J is TRBJ1-5 and V is TRBV10-3; D is unresolved. This CDR3 comprises 13 residues. CDR1 and CDR2 from the germline V gene are ENHRY and SYGVKD. V shed 4 bases and J shed 5 bases, with 9 bases lying between them. The CDR3: CAISGGGDQPQHF. Written as DNA, the CDR3 is TGTGCCATCAGTGGGGGTGGGGATCAGCCCCAGCATTTT.

This clonotype was recorded at least ten times. The chain joins TRBV12-3 or TRBV12-4 to TRBJ2-7; the D gene is possibly TRBD1 (5 bases). There are 13 residues in the CDR3. Trimming took off 3 bases at V and 1 base at J, with 7 bases between the two ends. The DNA for the CDR3 is TGTGCCAGCAGTTTCAGGGATTCCTACGAGCAGTACTTC. Translated, it gives CASSFRDSYEQYF.

The table lists this clonotype with many counts. The chain has TRBV20-1 and TRBJ2-1; 10 bases match TRBD2. Trimming removed 3 bases from V and 15 bases from J; junction bases left unmatched: 5. Germline CDR1 reads DFQATT; CDR2 reads SNEGSKA (reference sequence). CDR3 length: 11 residues. The CDR3 spells CSASLGLAPFF. The CDR3 DNA reads TGCAGTGCTAGTTTGGGACTAGCGCCGTTCTTC.

This clonotype was picked up a small number of times. This chain connects TRBV18 to TRBJ2-1, with D tentatively TRBD2 (5 bases). V lost 3 bases and J 12 bases, leaving 15 bases between the germline ends. The CDR3 runs 13 residues. Per germline, CDR1 KGHSH and CDR2 LQKENI. The CDR3 loop reads CASSPGVYMGQFF. As DNA, the CDR3 is TGTGCCAGCTCACCCGGGGTCTACATGGGGCAGTTCTTC.

Comments on this clonotype: A read error is possible here, since a much larger clone lies one base away. V and J are TRBV11-3 and TRBJ2-1; TRBD2 might be the D (5 bases). This CDR3 is 13 amino acids long. In germline, CDR1 is SGHNT, CDR2 YENEEA. The CDR3 DNA reads as TGTGCCAGCAGCTTATCTAGCTGGGATGAGCATTTCTTC. It is translated as CASSLSSWDEHFF.

This clonotype was counted only a few times. The chain uses TRBV12-3 or TRBV12-4 and TRBJ1-1; D is perhaps TRBD1 (6 bases). V lost 7 bases and J 5 bases, leaving 14 bases between the germline ends. This CDR3 has 13 residues. The DNA of the CDR3 is TGTGCCAGCACCCTACAGGGCCGTACTGAAGCTTTCTTT. This translates into CASTLQGRTEAFF.

The chain uses TRBV7-9 and TRBJ1-1; D gene ambiguous. The V gene's germline CDR1 is SEHNR and CDR2 FQNEAQ (reference sequence). Trimming removed 5 bases at V and 4 bases at J, with 17 bases between. The CDR3 contains 15 residues. CDR3 amino acids: CASSPTMGGLTEAFF. CDR3 nucleotide sequence: TGTGCCAGCAGCCCTACCATGGGAGGACTCACTGAAGCTTTCTTT.

CDR3 in amino acids: CASGRQEEYF. In nucleotides, the CDR3 is TGTGCCAGCGGTCGACAGGAGGAGTACTTC. The chain uses TRBV21-1 and TRBJ2-5; TRBD1, the table's D call, was not compared with the DNA. TRBV21-1 is a recognized pseudogene. The CDR3 consists of 10 residues.

The V gene is TRBV5-1, the J gene TRBJ2-2, with 10 bases aligning to TRBD2. The trim removed 0 bases at V and 7 bases at J, leaving 9 bases unmatched. CDR3 length: 17 residues. Per the germline V gene, CDR1 is SGHRS and CDR2 is YFSETQ. The CDR3 region is CASSLEAGGPSLGELFF. CDR3 bases: TGCGCCAGCAGCTTGGAAGCGGGAGGGCCCTCGCTCGGGGAGCTGTTTTTT.

In this sample, this clonotype turned up a few times. The chain links TRBV6-2 or TRBV6-3 to TRBJ2-2; D is possibly TRBD1 or TRBD2 (5 bases each). This CDR3 contains 14 residues. The V end lost 7 bases, the J end lost 5 bases, and 14 bases lay between the germline ends. In germline, CDR1 is MNHEY, CDR2 SVGEGT. CDR3 sequence: CASKPRGVTGELFF. The CDR3 nucleotides are TGTGCCAGCAAGCCCCGAGGGGTGACCGGGGAGCTGTTTTTT.

V usage is TRBV28 and J usage is TRBJ2-2, with a weak D call TRBD1 (6 bases). CDR1 is MDHEN and CDR2 is SYDVKM in the germline V gene. The germline V and J ends were trimmed by 3 bases and 0 bases, with 14 bases remaining between them. This CDR3 spans 17 amino acids. CDR3 loop: CASSFPSGHSNTGELFF. CDR3 nucleotide sequence: TGTGCCAGCAGTTTCCCTTCGGGACACTCGAACACCGGGGAGCTGTTTTTT.

The gene calls are TRBV5-1 and TRBJ2-2; D remains unclear. CDR3 length equals 14 residues. Germline V gives CDR1 SGHRS, CDR2 YFSETQ. Trimming left V 4 bases short and J 3 bases short, with 10 bases between. The CDR3 DNA reads TGCGCCAGCAGCCCACAAACTTACACCGGGGAGCTGTTTTTT. This gives the protein CASSPQTYTGELFF.

This clonotype was detected a few times. The gene calls are TRBV15 and TRBJ1-1; D is possibly TRBD1 (6 bases). Germline CDR1 and CDR2: LNHNV and YYDKDF (reference sequence). V was pared by 1 base and J by 1 base, with 10 bases between. The CDR3 loop spans 15 amino acids. CDR3 sequence (DNA): TGTGCCACCAGCAGAGCGGGGGCGGGGAACACTGAAGCTTTCTTT. Its translation: CATSRAGAGNTEAFF.